What follows is one T cell receptor (beta chain) and its context. No antigen is known for it. The data originate from a study of T cell responses to AZD1222 COVID-19 vaccine. Study outcomes and limitations: Just five or six AZD1222 recipients were seropositive at baseline. Spike as a whole was targeted by vaccine-associated CD4 TCRs, dominant at 160-218 and 743-854.

Only in-frame clones appear in the TCRdb table, and some are missing; sequencing was by immunoSEQ multiplex PCR. The table records 95,000 to 150,000 clones, 88% of them present only once. The CDR3 sequence is 12 residues long. Trimming stripped 6 bases from V and 6 bases from J, with 8 bases between. The chain recombines TRBV12-3 or TRBV12-4 with TRBJ2-2; no clear D. The source of this sequence is an adult in good health. The sample consisted of peripheral blood, taken on day 0 of AZD1222 vaccination. The CDR3 DNA is TGTGCCAGCAGGGGGTCCGCCGGGGAGCTGTTTTTT. Translated, it gives CASRGSAGELFF.